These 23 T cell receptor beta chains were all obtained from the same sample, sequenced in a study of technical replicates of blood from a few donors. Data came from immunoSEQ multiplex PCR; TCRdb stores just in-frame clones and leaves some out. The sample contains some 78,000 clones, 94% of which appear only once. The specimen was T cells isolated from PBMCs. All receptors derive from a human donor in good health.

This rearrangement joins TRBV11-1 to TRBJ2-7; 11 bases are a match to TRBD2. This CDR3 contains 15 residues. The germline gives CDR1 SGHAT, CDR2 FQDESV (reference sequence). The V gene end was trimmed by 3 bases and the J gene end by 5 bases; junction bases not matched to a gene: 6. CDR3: CASSFSLAGVHEQYF. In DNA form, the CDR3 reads TGTGCCAGCAGCTTTTCACTAGCGGGAGTCCACGAGCAGTACTTC.

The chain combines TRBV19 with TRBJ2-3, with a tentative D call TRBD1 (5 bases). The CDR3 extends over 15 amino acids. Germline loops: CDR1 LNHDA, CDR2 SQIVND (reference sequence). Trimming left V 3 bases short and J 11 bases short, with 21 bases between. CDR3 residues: CASSIIRQSPDGQYF. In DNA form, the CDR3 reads TGTGCCAGTAGTATTATCCGACAGTCCCCAGATGGGCAGTATTTT.

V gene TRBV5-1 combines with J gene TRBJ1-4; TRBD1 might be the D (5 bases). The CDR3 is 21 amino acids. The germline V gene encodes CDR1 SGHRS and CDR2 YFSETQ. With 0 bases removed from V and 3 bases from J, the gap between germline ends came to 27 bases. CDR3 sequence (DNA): TGCGCCAGCAGCTTGGAAGGGGCTGGGTCGATATGGGTTAGTGCTAATGAAAAACTGTTTTTT. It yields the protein CASSLEGAGSIWVSANEKLFF.

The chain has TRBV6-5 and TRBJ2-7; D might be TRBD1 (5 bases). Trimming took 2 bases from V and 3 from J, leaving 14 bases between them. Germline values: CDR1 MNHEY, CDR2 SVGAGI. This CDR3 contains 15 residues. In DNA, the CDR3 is TGTGCCAGCAGTTACACGGCAGGGATCTTCTACGAGCAGTACTTC. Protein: CASSYTAGIFYEQYF.

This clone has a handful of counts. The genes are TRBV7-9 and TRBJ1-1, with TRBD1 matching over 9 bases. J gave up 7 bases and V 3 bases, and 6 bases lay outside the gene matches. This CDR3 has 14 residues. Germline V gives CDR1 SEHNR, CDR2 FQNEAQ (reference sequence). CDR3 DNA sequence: TGTGCCAGCAGCTTGGGACAGGGACTGGATGAAGCTTTCTTT. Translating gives CASSLGQGLDEAFF.

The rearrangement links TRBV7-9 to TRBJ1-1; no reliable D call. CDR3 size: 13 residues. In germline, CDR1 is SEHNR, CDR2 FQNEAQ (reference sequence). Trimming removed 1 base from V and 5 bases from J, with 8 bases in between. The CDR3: CASSLDEQTEAFF. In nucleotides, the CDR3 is TGTGCCAGCAGCTTAGACGAACAAACTGAAGCTTTCTTT.

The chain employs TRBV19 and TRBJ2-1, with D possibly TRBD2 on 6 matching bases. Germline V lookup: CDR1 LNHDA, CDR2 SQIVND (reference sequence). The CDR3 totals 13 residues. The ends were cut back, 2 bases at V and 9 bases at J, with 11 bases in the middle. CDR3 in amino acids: CASSILGGPEQFF. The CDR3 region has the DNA TGTGCCAGTAGTATACTAGGAGGGCCTGAGCAGTTCTTC.

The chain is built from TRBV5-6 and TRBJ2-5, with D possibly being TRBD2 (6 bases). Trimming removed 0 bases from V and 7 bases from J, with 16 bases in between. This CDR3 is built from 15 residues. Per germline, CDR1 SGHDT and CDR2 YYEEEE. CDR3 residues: CASSLGRHLGGTQYF. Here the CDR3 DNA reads TGTGCCAGCAGCTTGGGTCGGCACCTGGGGGGGACCCAGTACTTC. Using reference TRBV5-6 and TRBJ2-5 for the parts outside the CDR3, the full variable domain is DAGVTQSPTHLIKTRGQQVTLRCSPKSGHDTVSWYQQALGQGPQFIFQYYEEEERQRGNFPDRFSGHQFPNYSSELNVNALLLGDSALYLCASSLGRHLGGTQYFGPGTRLLVL.

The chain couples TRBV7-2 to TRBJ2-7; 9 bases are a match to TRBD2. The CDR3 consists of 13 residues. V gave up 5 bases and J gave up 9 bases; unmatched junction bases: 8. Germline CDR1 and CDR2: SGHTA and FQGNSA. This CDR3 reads CASSPPGLAVQYF. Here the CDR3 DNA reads TGTGCCAGCAGCCCACCGGGACTAGCTGTGCAGTACTTC.

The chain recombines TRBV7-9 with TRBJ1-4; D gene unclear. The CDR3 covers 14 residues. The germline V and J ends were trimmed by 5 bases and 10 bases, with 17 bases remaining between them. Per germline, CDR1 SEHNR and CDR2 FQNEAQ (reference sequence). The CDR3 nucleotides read TGTGCCAGCAGCCCCGGGAGTAAGCAAGGAAAACTGTTTTTT. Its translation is CASSPGSKQGKLFF.

The CDR3 nucleotides read TGTGCCAGCAGCACCGGGACAGCGAACACTGAAGCTTTCTTT. Translation: CASSTGTANTEAFF. The rearrangement uses TRBV27 and TRBJ1-1; TRBD1 matches at 7 bases. The CDR3 contains 14 residues. J gave up 1 base and V 6 bases, and 5 bases lay outside the gene matches. From germline, CDR1 is MNHEY and CDR2 SMNVEV (reference sequence).

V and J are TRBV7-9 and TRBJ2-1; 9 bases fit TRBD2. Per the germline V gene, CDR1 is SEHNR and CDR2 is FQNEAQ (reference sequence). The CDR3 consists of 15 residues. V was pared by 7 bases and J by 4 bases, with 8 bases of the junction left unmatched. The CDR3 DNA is TGTGCCAGCACCCTTGGGCTAGCGGGGTACAATGAGCAGTTCTTC. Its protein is CASTLGLAGYNEQFF.

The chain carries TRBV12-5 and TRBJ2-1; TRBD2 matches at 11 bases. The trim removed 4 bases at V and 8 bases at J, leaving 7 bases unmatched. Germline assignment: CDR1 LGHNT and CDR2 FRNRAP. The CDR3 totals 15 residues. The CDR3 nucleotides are TGTGCTAGTGGTTCCCCGACTAGCGGGGTATATGAGCAGTTCTTC. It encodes CASGSPTSGVYEQFF.

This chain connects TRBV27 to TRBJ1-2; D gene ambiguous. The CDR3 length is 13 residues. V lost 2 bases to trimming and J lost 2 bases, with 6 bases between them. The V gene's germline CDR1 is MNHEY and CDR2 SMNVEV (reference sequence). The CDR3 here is CASSLDGNYGYTF. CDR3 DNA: TGTGCCAGCAGTTTAGACGGGAACTATGGCTACACCTTC.

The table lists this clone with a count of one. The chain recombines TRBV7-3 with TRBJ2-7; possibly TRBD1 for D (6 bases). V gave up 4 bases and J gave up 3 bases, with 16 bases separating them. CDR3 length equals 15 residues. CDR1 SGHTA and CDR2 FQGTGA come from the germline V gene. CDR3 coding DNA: TGTGCCAGCAGCTCGAGTGAGGGACATATCTACGAGCAGTACTTC. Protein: CASSSSEGHIYEQYF.

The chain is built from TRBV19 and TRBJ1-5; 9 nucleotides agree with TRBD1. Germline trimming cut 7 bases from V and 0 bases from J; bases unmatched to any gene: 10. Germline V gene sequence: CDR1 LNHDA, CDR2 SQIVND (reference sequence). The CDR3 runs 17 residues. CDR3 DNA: TGTGCCAGTAACTACCGGGACAGGGCTTATAGCAATCAGCCCCAGCATTTT. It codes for CASNYRDRAYSNQPQHF.

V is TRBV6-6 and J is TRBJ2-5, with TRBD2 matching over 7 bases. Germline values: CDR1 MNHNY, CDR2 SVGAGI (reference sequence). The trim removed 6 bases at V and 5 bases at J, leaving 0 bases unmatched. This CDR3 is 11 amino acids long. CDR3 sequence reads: CASRGGETQYF. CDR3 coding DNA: TGTGCCAGCAGGGGGGGGGAGACCCAGTACTTC.

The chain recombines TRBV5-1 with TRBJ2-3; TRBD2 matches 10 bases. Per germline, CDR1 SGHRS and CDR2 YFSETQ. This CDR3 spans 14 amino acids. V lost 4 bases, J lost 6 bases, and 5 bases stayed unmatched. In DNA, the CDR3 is TGCGCCAGCAGCCAAGCGGGAGGGGGCGATACGCAGTATTTT. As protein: CASSQAGGGDTQYF.

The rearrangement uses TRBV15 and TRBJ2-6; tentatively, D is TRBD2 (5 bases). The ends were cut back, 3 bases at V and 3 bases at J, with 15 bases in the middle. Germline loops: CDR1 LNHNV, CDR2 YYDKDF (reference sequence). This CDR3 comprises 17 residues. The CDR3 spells CATSRDAWRSGANVLTF. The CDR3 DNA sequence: TGTGCCACCAGCAGGGACGCCTGGAGGAGTGGGGCCAACGTCCTGACTTTC.

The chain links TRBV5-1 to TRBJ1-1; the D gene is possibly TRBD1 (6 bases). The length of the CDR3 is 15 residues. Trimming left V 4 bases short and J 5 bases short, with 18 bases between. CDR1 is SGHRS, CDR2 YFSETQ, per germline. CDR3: CASSPQGGGWTEAFF. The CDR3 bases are TGCGCCAGCAGCCCACAGGGTGGGGGATGGACTGAAGCTTTCTTT.

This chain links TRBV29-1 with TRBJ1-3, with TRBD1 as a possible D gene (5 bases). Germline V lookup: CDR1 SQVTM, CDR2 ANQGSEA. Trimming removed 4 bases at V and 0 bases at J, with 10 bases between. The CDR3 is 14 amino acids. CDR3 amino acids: CSVGDSFSGNTIYF. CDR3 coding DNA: TGCAGCGTTGGTGACAGTTTCTCTGGAAACACCATATATTTT. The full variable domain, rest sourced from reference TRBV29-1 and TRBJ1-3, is SAVISQKPSRDICQRGTSLTIQCQVDSQVTMMFWYRQQPGQSLTLIATANQGSEATYESGFVIDKFPISRPNLTFSTLTVSNMSPEDSSIYLCSVGDSFSGNTIYFGEGSWLTVV.

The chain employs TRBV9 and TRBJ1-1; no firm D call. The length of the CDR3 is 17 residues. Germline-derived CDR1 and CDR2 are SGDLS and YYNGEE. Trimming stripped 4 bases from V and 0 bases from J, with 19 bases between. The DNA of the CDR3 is TGTGCCAGCAGCCCCAAACATAGCCCTTACATGAACACTGAAGCTTTCTTT. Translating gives CASSPKHSPYMNTEAFF.

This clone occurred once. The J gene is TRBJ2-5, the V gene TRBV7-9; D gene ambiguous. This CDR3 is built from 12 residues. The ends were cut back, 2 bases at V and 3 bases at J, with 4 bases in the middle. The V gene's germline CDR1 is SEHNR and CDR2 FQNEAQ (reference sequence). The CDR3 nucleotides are TGTGCCAGCAGCTTACTTAAAGAGACCCAGTACTTC. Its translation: CASSLLKETQYF. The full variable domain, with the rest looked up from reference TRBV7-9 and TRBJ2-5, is DTGVSQNPRHKITKRGQNVTFRCDPISEHNRLYWYRQTLGQGPEFLTYFQNEAQLEKSRLLSDRFSAERPKGSFSTLEIQRTEQGDSAMYLCASSLLKETQYFGPGTRLLVL.